The 32 T cell receptor beta chains listed next were all sequenced from one sample in a study of blood T cell repertoires in COVID-19. The repertoire was sequenced with immunoSEQ multiplex PCR; TCRdb's copy has only in-frame clones and lacks some. The sample shows about 99,000 clones, roughly 80% of them seen only once. The sample consisted of peripheral blood. These receptors were taken from a man aged 55-75 years with acute or convalescent COVID-19.

The J gene is TRBJ2-1, the V gene TRBV6-5; 7 bases align to TRBD2. In germline, CDR1 is MNHEY, CDR2 SVGAGI. This CDR3 has 14 amino acids. Trimming cost V 0 bases and J 7 bases; bases outside gene matches: 3. The CDR3 region is CASSYSNGGNEQFF. The CDR3 coding sequence is TGTGCCAGCAGTTACTCGAACGGGGGGAATGAGCAGTTCTTC.

The chain carries TRBV9 and TRBJ2-5, with 8 bases aligning to TRBD2. Germline CDR1 reads SGDLS; CDR2 reads YYNGEE. V trimming: 0 bases; J trimming: 0 bases; junction bases outside the gene matches: 10. The CDR3 contains 18 residues. CDR3 coding DNA: TGTGCCAGCAGCGTAGCGGGAGGAACGGGAGGGTACCAAGAGACCCAGTACTTC. Translating gives CASSVAGGTGGYQETQYF.

This chain links TRBV7-9 with TRBJ2-6; D is possibly TRBD1 (5 bases). Germline loops: CDR1 SEHNR, CDR2 FQNEAQ (reference sequence). The CDR3 has 15 amino acids. V was shortened by 5 bases and J by 1 base, with 9 bases between the two germline ends. CDR3 residues: CASSIQGSGANVLTF. The CDR3 nucleotides are TGTGCCAGCAGCATCCAGGGTTCTGGGGCCAACGTCCTGACTTTC.

The chain links TRBV11-2 to TRBJ2-5; the match to TRBD2 covers 12 bases. CDR3 length equals 15 residues. After removal of 1 base from V and 9 bases from J, the junction contained 6 bases not matched to a gene. Germline V CDR1 and CDR2: SGHAT, FQNNGV. CDR3 nucleotide sequence: TGTGCCAGCAGCTTAGGGACTAGCGGGACGGTAGCCCAGTACTTC. This gives the protein CASSLGTSGTVAQYF.

The table lists this clone with many counts. In nucleotides, the CDR3 is TGTGCCAGCAGCAGCCAGGGGGCGAATTATCAGCCCCAGCATTTT. Translated, it gives CASSSQGANYQPQHF. The chain uses TRBV7-2 and TRBJ1-5; TRBD1 matches 8 bases. This CDR3 contains 15 residues. The germline CDR1 and CDR2 sequences are SGHTA and FQGNSA. J lost 5 bases, V lost 5 bases, and 8 bases had no gene match.

The chain combines TRBV24-1 with TRBJ1-6; D unclear. This CDR3 is built from 18 residues. V was pared by 3 bases and J by 0 bases, with 14 bases between. Germline V lookup: CDR1 KGHDR, CDR2 SFDVKD. CDR3 DNA sequence: TGTGCCACCAGTGATCAGGTGACCGCCTGCTCCTATAATTCACCCCTCCACTTT. This encodes CATSDQVTACSYNSPLHF.

CDR3 amino acids: CASSLGLDRGEETQYF. The CDR3 DNA sequence: TGTGCCAGCAGCTTAGGGTTAGACAGGGGAGAAGAGACCCAGTACTTC. V gene TRBV11-3 combines with J gene TRBJ2-5; the match to TRBD1 covers 8 bases. Looked up from germline, CDR1 is SGHNT and CDR2 is YENEEA. V shed 1 base and J 3 bases; nucleotides not matched to a gene: 7. The CDR3 runs to 16 residues.

This clone was found a few times. V gene TRBV5-4 combines with J gene TRBJ2-4; 10 bases match TRBD2. The germline CDR1 and CDR2 sequences are SGHNT and YYREEE (reference sequence). The V gene end was trimmed by 1 base and the J gene end by 0 bases; junction bases not matched to a gene: 4. The CDR3 has 17 amino acids. DNA of the CDR3: TGTGCCAGCAGCTTGATACTAGCGGGGCTAGCCAAAAACATTCAGTACTTC. As protein: CASSLILAGLAKNIQYF.

A few counts support this clone. This chain connects TRBV6-5 to TRBJ1-2; D unclear. V was cut by 11 bases and J by 2 bases, with 6 bases left in between. The CDR3 is 10 amino acids. CDR1 and CDR2 (germline): MNHEY, SVGAGI. This chain's CDR3 is CALLNYGYTF. In DNA, the CDR3 is TGTGCCCTTCTAAACTATGGCTACACCTTC.

Only one count was recorded for this clone. The chain joins TRBV6-1 to TRBJ1-2; 8 bases fit TRBD1. The CDR3 has 16 residues. J was trimmed by 4 bases and V by 4 bases; bases with no gene match: 11. The germline gives CDR1 MNHNS, CDR2 SASEGT. Here the CDR3 reads CASSGGRGGTGYGYTF. The CDR3 coding sequence is TGTGCCAGCAGTGGAGGACGAGGGGGGACAGGCTATGGCTACACCTTC.

The gene calls are TRBV7-9 and TRBJ2-5, with D possibly being TRBD2 (7 bases). The germline CDR1 and CDR2 sequences are SEHNR and FQNEAQ (reference sequence). This CDR3 is built from 14 residues. V gave up 5 bases and J gave up 5 bases, with 15 bases separating them. This CDR3 reads CASSRIGGVETQYF. The CDR3 nucleotides are TGTGCCAGCAGCAGAATAGGGGGGGTTGAGACCCAGTACTTC.

The rearrangement joins TRBV12-3 or TRBV12-4 to TRBJ2-2; possibly TRBD2 for D (5 bases). Between the trimmed V and J ends, which lost 6 bases and 6 bases, there was a span of 11 bases. CDR3 size: 13 residues. The CDR3 sequence: CASRKLVPGELFF. Written as DNA, the CDR3 is TGTGCCAGCAGGAAACTAGTCCCCGGGGAGCTGTTTTTT.

The rearrangement uses TRBV11-2 and TRBJ2-5, with 9 bases that match TRBD2. The CDR3 contains 15 residues. Germline V gives CDR1 SGHAT, CDR2 FQNNGV. V lost 2 bases to trimming and J lost 3 bases; unmatched junction nucleotides: 4. The CDR3 DNA reads TGTGCCAGCAGCTTAATCCCTAGCGGGGAAGAGACCCAGTACTTC. This gives the protein CASSLIPSGEETQYF.

This clone was found a few times. The chain is built from TRBV30 and TRBJ2-5, with D perhaps TRBD1 (6 bases). CDR1 and CDR2 from the germline V gene are GTSNPN and SVGIG (reference sequence). Trimming left V 3 bases short and J 4 bases short, with 12 bases between. The CDR3 extends over 13 amino acids. Here the CDR3 reads CAWSRARGETQYF. The CDR3 coding sequence is TGTGCCTGGAGCCGGGCCAGGGGAGAGACCCAGTACTTC.

The V call is TRBV20-1, the J call TRBJ2-1; D gene uncertain. CDR3 length: 10 amino acids. Germline V gene sequence: CDR1 DFQATT, CDR2 SNEGSKA (reference sequence). V lost 1 base and J lost 9, with 4 bases in between. The CDR3 loop reads CSARAVEQFF. CDR3 nucleotides: TGCAGTGCTAGAGCGGTTGAGCAGTTCTTC.

This clone was seen once. J is TRBJ2-7 and V is TRBV21-1; TRBD1 is the table's D call and was not checked against the DNA. TRBV21-1 is deemed a pseudogene. This CDR3 is 21 amino acids long. The CDR3 protein is CASSKRVGQGGLGRAHYEQYF. The CDR3 DNA follows: TGTGCCAGCAGCAAAAGGGTCGGACAGGGGGGTCTCGGAAGGGCCCACTACGAGCAGTACTTC.

The genes are TRBV28 and TRBJ2-1; D not resolved. The germline CDR1 and CDR2 sequences are MDHEN and SYDVKM. The CDR3 covers 12 residues. Trimming removed 8 bases from V and 0 bases from J, with 5 bases in between. The CDR3 DNA is TGTGCCAGCCGGAGCTCCTACAATGAGCAGTTCTTC. Protein: CASRSSYNEQFF.

This clone appeared a few times. This chain joins TRBV30 and TRBJ2-5; D might be TRBD2 (5 bases). The germline gives CDR1 GTSNPN, CDR2 SVGIG (reference sequence). There are 12 residues in the CDR3. Trimming removed 7 bases from V and 3 bases from J, with 12 bases in between. The CDR3 spells CAYAISEETQYF. CDR3 nucleotide sequence: TGTGCCTACGCTATTAGCGAAGAGACCCAGTACTTC. Drawing the rest from reference TRBV30 and TRBJ2-5, the complete variable domain is SQTIHQWPATLVQPVGSPLSLECTVEGTSNPNLYWYRQAAGRGLQLLFYSVGIGQISSEVPQNLSASRPQDRQFILSSKKLLLSDSGFYLCAYAISEETQYFGPGTRLLVL.

The gene calls are TRBV7-3 and TRBJ2-1; TRBD2 aligns across 10 bases. CDR1 is SGHTA, CDR2 FQGTGA, per germline. Trimming at V came to 4 bases and at J to 5 bases, leaving 14 bases not matched to a gene. The CDR3 runs 18 residues. Here the CDR3 reads CASSSRDIRLAGDNEQFF. CDR3 coding DNA: TGTGCCAGCAGCTCCCGGGACATCCGGCTAGCGGGGGACAATGAGCAGTTCTTC.

This clone has only a few counts. V gene TRBV27 combines with J gene TRBJ1-6, with D possibly matching TRBD1 (5 bases). The CDR3 spans 16 residues. The germline CDR1 and CDR2 sequences are MNHEY and SMNVEV (reference sequence). Trimming stripped 8 bases from V and 9 bases from J, with 23 bases between. The CDR3 sequence: CASLPGRDILSSPLHF. DNA of the CDR3: TGTGCCAGCCTCCCAGGCAGGGATATTTTAAGTTCACCCCTCCACTTT.

There are a few counts of this clone. This rearrangement joins TRBV2 to TRBJ2-1, with 8 bases matching TRBD2. Germline lookup yields CDR1 SNHLY and CDR2 FYNNEI. V gave up 3 bases and J gave up 4 bases; unmatched junction bases: 5. This CDR3 spans 15 amino acids. The CDR3 nucleotides read TGTGCCAGCAGTGATCAAGCGGGGGTTTACAATGAGCAGTTCTTC. This encodes CASSDQAGVYNEQFF.

The CDR3 region is CASSVAYGQGTPLGANVLTF. In DNA, the CDR3 is TGTGCCAGCAGCGTAGCCTATGGACAGGGGACCCCTCTGGGGGCCAACGTCCTGACTTTC. The genes are TRBV9 and TRBJ2-6, with 9 nucleotides matching TRBD1. The V gene's germline CDR1 is SGDLS and CDR2 YYNGEE. This CDR3 is built from 20 residues. J was trimmed by 4 bases and V by 0 bases; bases with no gene match: 14. Filled out from reference TRBV9 and TRBJ2-6, the complete variable domain reads DSGVTQTPKHLITATGQRVTLRCSPRSGDLSVYWYQQSLDQGLQFLIQYYNGEERAKGNILERFSAQQFPDLHSELNLSSLELGDSALYFCASSVAYGQGTPLGANVLTFGAGSRLTVL.

The chain has TRBV27 and TRBJ1-5, with 11 nucleotides matching TRBD1. Trimming cost V 7 bases and J 6 bases; bases outside gene matches: 11. CDR1 is MNHEY and CDR2 is SMNVEV in the germline V gene (reference sequence). CDR3 size: 16 residues. CDR3 nucleotide sequence: TGTGCCAGCACCCCGGGGACAGGGGGAGGTGGTCAGCCCCAGCATTTT. This sequence encodes CASTPGTGGGGQPQHF.

The gene calls are TRBV28 and TRBJ2-1; perhaps TRBD2 as D (6 bases). Trimming stripped 2 bases from V and 6 bases from J, with 11 bases between. Germline CDR1 MDHEN, CDR2 SYDVKM. This CDR3 contains 14 residues. The CDR3, as DNA: TGTGCCAGCAGTTTAGGAGGGAGTGGCAATGAGCAGTTCTTC. Translating it yields CASSLGGSGNEQFF.

This chain joins TRBV12-5 and TRBJ2-5, with TRBD2 as a possible D gene (6 bases). Between the trimmed V and J ends, which lost 2 bases and 5 bases, there was a span of 9 bases. The CDR3 consists of 13 residues. CDR1 is LGHNT and CDR2 is FRNRAP in the germline V gene. The CDR3 nucleotides are TGTGCTAGTGGTTTGTTCGGGAGTGAGACCCAGTACTTC. It yields the protein CASGLFGSETQYF.

In this sample, this clone turned up once. The CDR3 is CASSSGQGGEKLFF. The DNA for the CDR3 is TGTGCCAGCTCATCCGGACAGGGGGGGGAAAAACTGTTTTTT. The V gene is TRBV7-2, the J gene TRBJ1-4, with TRBD1 matching 10 bases. The length of the CDR3 is 14 residues. Looked up from germline, CDR1 is SGHTA and CDR2 is FQGNSA. The V segment lost 8 bases and the J segment 8 bases; nucleotides outside the gene matches: 8.

This clone was detected only once. The gene calls are TRBV5-1 and TRBJ2-1; 9 bases line up with TRBD2. The CDR3 is 17 amino acids. CDR1 is SGHRS, CDR2 YFSETQ, per germline. J lost 1 base, V lost 4 bases, and 9 bases had no gene match. The CDR3 spells CASSQGLAVRSYNEQFF. CDR3 sequence (DNA): TGCGCCAGCAGCCAGGGACTAGCTGTAAGGTCCTACAATGAGCAGTTCTTC.

J is TRBJ2-5 and V is TRBV9; 10 bases are a match to TRBD1. This CDR3 is 17 amino acids long. Looked up from germline, CDR1 is SGDLS and CDR2 is YYNGEE. Trimming removed 0 bases from V and 5 bases from J; junction bases left unmatched: 10. CDR3 DNA sequence: TGTGCCAGCAGCGTAGACCTCCGGACAGGGGGTTGGGAGACCCAGTACTTC. It codes for CASSVDLRTGGWETQYF.

This clone has a handful of counts. J is TRBJ2-2 and V is TRBV15, with 8 positions matching TRBD2. V shed 6 bases and J 4 bases; nucleotides not matched to a gene: 7. Germline-derived CDR1 and CDR2 are LNHNV and YYDKDF (reference sequence). This CDR3 region has 15 residues. The CDR3 DNA is TGTGCCACCAGGGAGCGGGGGACCTTCACCGGGGAGCTGTTTTTT. It translates to CATRERGTFTGELFF.

The chain links TRBV28 to TRBJ2-2, with 7 positions matching TRBD1. The CDR3 contains 14 residues. CDR1 is MDHEN, CDR2 SYDVKM, per germline. Germline trimming cut 11 bases from V and 4 bases from J; bases unmatched to any gene: 10. DNA of the CDR3: TGTGCCGCCAGCTTAGGGGGCCGCACCGGGGAGCTGTTTTTT. It is translated as CAASLGGRTGELFF.

The V and J genes are TRBV15 and TRBJ1-2, with a tentative D call TRBD1 (6 bases). The CDR3 length is 15 residues. Germline assignment: CDR1 LNHNV and CDR2 YYDKDF (reference sequence). Trimming pared 0 bases from V and 4 bases from J, leaving 12 bases between. CDR3 protein: CATSRDYREGYGYTF. Here the CDR3 DNA reads TGTGCCACCAGCAGAGATTACAGGGAGGGCTATGGCTACACCTTC.

The V and J genes are TRBV9 and TRBJ1-4; tentative D call: TRBD1 (6 bases). V lost 3 bases to trimming and J lost 8 bases, with 20 bases between them. The CDR3 sequence is 16 residues long. Germline lookup yields CDR1 SGDLS and CDR2 YYNGEE. The CDR3 reads CASSAPTGKDDEKLFF. CDR3 coding DNA: TGTGCCAGCAGCGCCCCCACAGGGAAAGACGACGAAAAACTGTTTTTT.